Each of the 27 T cell receptor beta chains below was sequenced from the same sample in a study of identical twins. MiXCR, applied by TCRdb to the 5' RACE reads, yields one record per CDR3 protein. The sample shows more than 200,000 distinct CDR3 sequences, around 10% of them seen only once. Sequenced material: memory (CD45RO+) T cells sorted from blood. The receptors were sampled from a woman in her late teens or twenties in good health.

In this sample, this clonotype turned up a few times. The chain uses TRBV6-2 or TRBV6-3 and TRBJ2-7, with 7 bases that match TRBD1. The CDR3 is 16 amino acids. Germline CDR1 and CDR2: MNHEY and SVGEGT. Losses at the gene ends were 2 bases for V and 3 bases for J; bases not matched to a gene: 10. The CDR3 here is CASSYGNRGSIYEQYF. Here the CDR3 DNA reads TGTGCCAGCAGTTACGGTAACAGGGGATCTATCTACGAGCAGTACTTC.

This clonotype was observed a few times. This chain joins TRBV3-1 and TRBJ2-6, with 13 bases fitting TRBD2. Per the germline V gene, CDR1 is LGHDT and CDR2 is YNNKEL (reference sequence). CDR3 size: 19 residues. V trimming: 1 base; J trimming: 3 bases; junction bases outside the gene matches: 6. CDR3: CASSQGGLAGEYGANVLTF. In DNA, the CDR3 is TGTGCCAGCAGCCAAGGCGGACTAGCGGGGGAATATGGGGCCAACGTCCTGACTTTC.

The chain is built from TRBV5-6 and TRBJ2-3; D gene uncertain. CDR1 and CDR2 from the germline V gene are SGHDT and YYEEEE. The V end lost 3 bases, the J end lost 2 bases, and 22 bases lay between the germline ends. This CDR3 has 18 amino acids. The CDR3 coding sequence is TGTGCCAGCAGCTCCCTATCCTTGGACGGATCTTCCACAGATACGCAGTATTTT. Translating gives CASSSLSLDGSSTDTQYF.

This clonotype was seen many times. The V gene is TRBV3-1, the J gene TRBJ2-6; a weak D match, TRBD1 (6 bases). The CDR3 loop spans 18 amino acids. Germline lookup yields CDR1 LGHDT and CDR2 YNNKEL (reference sequence). Trimming took off 7 bases at V and 0 bases at J, with 19 bases between the two ends. The CDR3 nucleotides are TGTGCCAGCACCACTTGGGGCAGGGGCGACTCTGGGGCCAACGTCCTGACTTTC. Translation: CASTTWGRGDSGANVLTF.

This clonotype was picked up many times. The V gene is TRBV29-1, the J gene TRBJ2-1; D remains ambiguous. The CDR3 totals 12 residues. Trimming took 3 bases from V and 7 from J, leaving 10 bases between them. The germline gives CDR1 SQVTM, CDR2 ANQGSEA. In DNA form, the CDR3 reads TGCAGCGTTGATGTCCAGTCGAATGAGCAGTTCTTC. Protein product: CSVDVQSNEQFF.

This rearrangement joins TRBV20-1 to TRBJ1-5, with a tentative D call TRBD1 (5 bases). Germline-derived CDR1 and CDR2 are DFQATT and SNEGSKA (reference sequence). Trimming took 2 bases from V and 0 from J, leaving 11 bases between them. The CDR3 has 15 amino acids. The CDR3 nucleotides read TGCAGTGCTAGACAGGGATTTTCTAGCAATCAGCCCCAGCATTTT. The encoded protein is CSARQGFSSNQPQHF.

This clonotype showed up many times. The chain employs TRBV4-2 and TRBJ2-5; no clear D gene. Trimming removed 1 base at V and 4 bases at J, with 7 bases between. The CDR3 totals 13 residues. CDR1 and CDR2 from the germline V gene are LGHNA and YNFKEQ. DNA of the CDR3: TGTGCCAGCAGCCAAGGTGTGCGAGAGACCCAGTACTTC. Translation gives CASSQGVRETQYF.

The table lists this clonotype with a few counts. The chain combines TRBV24-1 with TRBJ2-5; 7 nucleotides align to TRBD2. V trimming: 2 bases; J trimming: 4 bases; junction bases outside the gene matches: 9. CDR1 and CDR2 (germline): KGHDR, SFDVKD. CDR3 length: 16 amino acids. DNA of the CDR3: TGTGCCACCAGTGATTCTTCGGGGGGTACTCGAGAGACCCAGTACTTC. It encodes CATSDSSGGTRETQYF.

The sample holds many counts of this clonotype. The J gene is TRBJ1-2, the V gene TRBV29-1; TRBD1 might be the D (5 bases). The germline CDR1 and CDR2 sequences are SQVTM and ANQGSEA. The CDR3 loop spans 11 amino acids. V lost 3 bases and J lost 7, with 9 bases in between. The CDR3: CSVDRESGYTF. The CDR3 DNA follows: TGCAGCGTTGACAGGGAGAGTGGCTACACCTTC.

The sample holds many counts of this clonotype. The chain uses TRBV2 and TRBJ1-2; no clear D. This CDR3 is built from 12 residues. Per germline, CDR1 SNHLY and CDR2 FYNNEI. Trimming removed 3 bases at V and 4 bases at J, with 6 bases between. This CDR3 is CASSDGLYGYTF. As DNA, the CDR3 is TGTGCCAGCAGTGACGGCCTCTATGGCTACACCTTC.

This chain uses TRBV5-1 with TRBJ2-5; the D call may be TRBD1 or TRBD2 (6 bases each). Trimming stripped 4 bases from V and 2 bases from J, with 12 bases between. The germline gives CDR1 SGHRS, CDR2 YFSETQ. CDR3 length: 14 amino acids. CDR3 DNA sequence: TGCGCCAGCAGCCCGGGGGCGGGACAAGAGACCCAGTACTTC. Protein: CASSPGAGQETQYF.

This clonotype was observed a few times. The chain employs TRBV5-8 and TRBJ2-3; 7 nucleotides agree with TRBD1. The V segment lost 4 bases and the J segment 5 bases; nucleotides outside the gene matches: 13. Looked up from germline, CDR1 is SGHTS and CDR2 is YDEGEE. This CDR3 is 16 amino acids long. This CDR3 reads CASSPRPTGRIDTQYF. The CDR3 DNA sequence: TGTGCCAGCAGCCCACGCCCGACAGGGCGGATAGATACGCAGTATTTT.

This clonotype came up a few times. The V and J genes are TRBV9 and TRBJ2-7; 9 bases fit TRBD2. V was clipped by 0 bases and J by 5 bases; unmatched bases: 9. Germline loops: CDR1 SGDLS, CDR2 YYNGEE. CDR3 length: 16 amino acids. CDR3 nucleotide sequence: TGTGCCAGCAGCGTAGCTCCTAGCGGGGTGGGCGACGAGCAGTACTTC. Protein sequence: CASSVAPSGVGDEQYF.

CDR3 DNA: TGTGCCAGCAGCCTCGCCGTGGGGGAGCTGTTTTTT. Protein: CASSLAVGELFF. The chain joins TRBV6-6 to TRBJ2-2; D is uncertain. V shed 6 bases and J shed 8 bases, with 10 bases lying between them. The CDR3 is 12 amino acids. From germline, CDR1 is MNHNY and CDR2 SVGAGI (reference sequence).

This clonotype was observed a few times. This chain uses TRBV10-3 with TRBJ1-3; no reliable D call. V lost 9 bases to trimming and J lost 0 bases, with 18 bases between them. This CDR3 is built from 16 residues. The germline V gene has CDR1 ENHRY and CDR2 SYGVKD. CDR3 amino acids: CAIRSRILPSGNTIYF. For the CDR3, the DNA is TGTGCCATTCGCTCCAGGATTTTGCCCTCTGGAAACACCATATATTTT.

This clonotype appeared a few times. V gene TRBV9 combines with J gene TRBJ2-5; no clear D. The germline V gene has CDR1 SGDLS and CDR2 YYNGEE. CDR3 length: 14 amino acids. Trimming cost V 4 bases and J 1 base, with 11 bases left between them. This CDR3 reads CASSPADSQETQYF. CDR3 in DNA: TGTGCCAGCAGCCCCGCAGACTCCCAAGAGACCCAGTACTTC. Looking up the rest from reference TRBV9 and TRBJ2-5 gives the full variable domain: DSGVTQTPKHLITATGQRVTLRCSPRSGDLSVYWYQQSLDQGLQFLIQYYNGEERAKGNILERFSAQQFPDLHSELNLSSLELGDSALYFCASSPADSQETQYFGPGTRLLVL.

This clonotype was counted a few times. The chain recombines TRBV7-9 with TRBJ2-7; D unresolved. The CDR3 has 13 residues. CDR1 is SEHNR, CDR2 FQNEAQ, per germline (reference sequence). Deletions cut 6 bases from V and 1 base from J, with 10 bases between. The CDR3 DNA is TGTGCCAGCAGTCGGTCCTATTCCTACGAGCAGTACTTC. Translated: CASSRSYSYEQYF.

The table lists this clonotype with a few counts. This chain connects TRBV6-1 to TRBJ2-1, with D perhaps being TRBD1 or TRBD2 (5 bases each). The CDR3 contains 15 residues. Trimming shortened V by 5 bases and J by 4 bases, and 15 bases separated the two germline ends. In germline, CDR1 is MNHNS, CDR2 SASEGT. CDR3 sequence reads: CASSTPGREYNEQFF. For the CDR3, the DNA is TGTGCCAGCAGTACCCCGGGACGGGAATACAATGAGCAGTTCTTC.

This clonotype was found many times. The chain is built from TRBV5-1 and TRBJ2-7; D unclear. The V gene lost 0 bases and the J gene lost 4 bases, with 14 bases spanning the gap. Per the germline V gene, CDR1 is SGHRS and CDR2 is YFSETQ. The CDR3 loop spans 15 amino acids. The CDR3 spells CASSLGAVQRYEQYF. CDR3 DNA sequence: TGCGCCAGCAGCTTGGGGGCTGTTCAACGGTACGAGCAGTACTTC.

This clonotype occurred a few times. V is TRBV7-9 and J is TRBJ1-6; 8 positions match TRBD1. This CDR3 has 13 amino acids. V was pared by 5 bases and J by 9 bases, with 3 bases of the junction left unmatched. Germline assignment: CDR1 SEHNR and CDR2 FQNEAQ (reference sequence). The CDR3 spells CASSQDRVSPLHF. The CDR3 coding sequence is TGTGCCAGCAGCCAGGACAGGGTTTCACCCCTCCACTTT.

This clonotype occurred a few times. This chain joins TRBV28 and TRBJ2-1; 9 nucleotides agree with TRBD1. CDR3 length: 15 amino acids. J lost 9 bases, V lost 8 bases, and 14 bases had no gene match. Germline values: CDR1 MDHEN, CDR2 SYDVKM. The CDR3 here is CASQGGGQGSGEQFF. CDR3 bases: TGTGCCAGCCAAGGGGGAGGACAGGGGTCGGGTGAGCAGTTCTTC.

This clonotype was seen a handful of times. The chain joins TRBV20-1 to TRBJ2-7; 7 positions agree with TRBD2. Germline CDR1 DFQATT, CDR2 SNEGSKA (reference sequence). V gave up 7 bases and J gave up 4 bases; unmatched junction bases: 7. CDR3 length: 12 amino acids. CDR3 loop: CSVAGDAYEQYF. The CDR3, as DNA: TGCAGTGTTGCGGGGGACGCGTACGAGCAGTACTTC.

The V call is TRBV3-1, the J call TRBJ2-6; 7 bases are a match to TRBD2. Per germline, CDR1 LGHDT and CDR2 YNNKEL (reference sequence). Trimming cost V 3 bases and J 2 bases; bases outside gene matches: 13. The CDR3 sequence is 19 residues long. The DNA for the CDR3 is TGTGCCAGCAGCCATCGACTAGCAACCCTTGGGACTGGGGCCAACGTCCTGACTTTC. Protein product: CASSHRLATLGTGANVLTF.

The chain recombines TRBV7-6 with TRBJ2-1; 11 bases are shared with TRBD2. The J segment lost 6 bases and the V segment lost 1 base, leaving 2 bases of the junction unmatched. Germline CDR1 and CDR2: SGHVS and FNYEAQ. This CDR3 has 15 residues. The DNA of the CDR3 is TGTGCCAGCAGCTTAGAACTAGCGGGAGCCAATGAGCAGTTCTTC. The encoded protein is CASSLELAGANEQFF.

This clonotype was picked up many times. The gene calls are TRBV20-1 and TRBJ1-1; D is unclear. This CDR3 comprises 12 residues. Trimming removed 5 bases from V and 6 bases from J, with 13 bases in between. From germline, CDR1 is DFQATT and CDR2 SNEGSKA (reference sequence). The CDR3 spells CSAGGLLAEAFF. The CDR3 bases are TGCAGTGCTGGTGGGTTACTCGCTGAAGCTTTCTTT.

This chain joins TRBV6-1 and TRBJ2-3; 10 bases agree with TRBD2. The CDR3 has 14 residues. V shed 8 bases, J shed 6 bases, and the junction held 8 bases outside the gene matches. Per germline, CDR1 MNHNS and CDR2 SASEGT. The CDR3 nucleotides are TGTGCCAGCGAAGCGGGAGGGCCCGGGGATACGCAGTATTTT. Residues: CASEAGGPGDTQYF.

The chain is built from TRBV3-1 and TRBJ2-5, with 9 positions matching TRBD2. The germline V gene encodes CDR1 LGHDT and CDR2 YNNKEL (reference sequence). Trimming at V came to 0 bases and at J to 2 bases, leaving 16 bases not matched to a gene. CDR3 length: 20 residues. CDR3 protein: CASSQDPGGYFAGGQETQYF. CDR3 DNA: TGTGCCAGCAGCCAAGACCCGGGCGGTTATTTTGCGGGGGGGCAAGAGACCCAGTACTTC.